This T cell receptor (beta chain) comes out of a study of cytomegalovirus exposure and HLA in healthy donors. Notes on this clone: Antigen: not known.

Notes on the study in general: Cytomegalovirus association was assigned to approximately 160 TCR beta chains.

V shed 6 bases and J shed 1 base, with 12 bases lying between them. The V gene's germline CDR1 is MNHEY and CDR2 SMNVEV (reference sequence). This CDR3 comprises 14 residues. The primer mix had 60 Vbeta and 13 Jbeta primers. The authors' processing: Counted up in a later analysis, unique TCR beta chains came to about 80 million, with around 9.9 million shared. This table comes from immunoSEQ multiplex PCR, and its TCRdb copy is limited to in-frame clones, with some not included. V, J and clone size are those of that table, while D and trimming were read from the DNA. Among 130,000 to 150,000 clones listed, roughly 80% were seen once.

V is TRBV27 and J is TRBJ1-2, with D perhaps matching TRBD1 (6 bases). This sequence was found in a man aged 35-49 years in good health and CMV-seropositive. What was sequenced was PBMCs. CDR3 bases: TGTGCCAGCAGGGCGACAGGACATAACTATGGCTACACCTTC. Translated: CASRATGHNYGYTF.